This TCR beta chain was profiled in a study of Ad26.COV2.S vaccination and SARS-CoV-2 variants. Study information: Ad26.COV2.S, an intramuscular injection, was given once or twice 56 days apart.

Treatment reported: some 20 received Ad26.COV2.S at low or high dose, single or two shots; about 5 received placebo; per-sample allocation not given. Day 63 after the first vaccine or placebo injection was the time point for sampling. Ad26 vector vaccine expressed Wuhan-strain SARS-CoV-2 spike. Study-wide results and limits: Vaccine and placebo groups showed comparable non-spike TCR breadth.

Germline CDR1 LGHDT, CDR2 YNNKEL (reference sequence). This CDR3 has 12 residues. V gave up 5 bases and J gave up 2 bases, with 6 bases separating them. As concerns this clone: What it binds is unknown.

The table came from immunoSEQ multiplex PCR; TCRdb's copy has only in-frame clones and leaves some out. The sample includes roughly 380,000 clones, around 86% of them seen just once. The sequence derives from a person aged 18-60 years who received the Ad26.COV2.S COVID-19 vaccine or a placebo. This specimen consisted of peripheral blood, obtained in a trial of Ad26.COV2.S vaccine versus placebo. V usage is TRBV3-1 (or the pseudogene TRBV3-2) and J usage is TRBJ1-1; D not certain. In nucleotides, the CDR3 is TGTGCCAGCAGCTACCGTAACACTGAAGCTTTCTTT. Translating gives CASSYRNTEAFF.